These 19 T cell receptor beta chains were all obtained from the same sample, sequenced in a study of vaccination and CD4 T cells after COVID-19 (dated by TCRdb to between 2021 and 2023). The treatment or condition label corresponds to: approximately nine-day PBMC culture with coronavirus spike peptide pools or control peptides (ViraFEST assay). These receptors have no known antigen. Library generation was performed with PCR. TCRdb names Illumina iSeq 100 as the instrument used. DNA from cultured CD4+ T cells was subjected to TCR sequencing with the Oncomine TCR Beta short-read assay at the Johns Hopkins FTIC core. The public reads were run again by TCRdb, first through fastp at Q25 and then through MiXCR, and only productive beta chains were kept. Merged by CDR3 protein, the rows form single entries marked with the most common genes and DNA. The sample contains 25,000 to 30,000 distinct CDR3 sequences, 40% to 55% of them found a single time. 28% of the sample lies in the top ten.

Sequencing was performed on CD4+ T cells from blood, cultured in vitro, taken before SARS-CoV-2 vaccination. The receptors derive from a human donor who received a COVID-19 vaccine.

The chain carries TRBV20-1 and TRBJ2-7; a weak D match, TRBD1 (6 bases). The CDR3 sequence is 12 residues long. V gave up 5 bases and J gave up 3 bases, with 11 bases separating them. Germline V gene sequence: CDR1 DFQATT, CDR2 SNEGSKA (reference sequence). For the CDR3, the DNA is TGCAGTGCTTCCCAGGGGCGCTACGAGCAGTACTTC. Encoded protein: CSASQGRYEQYF.

The V gene is TRBV12-3 or TRBV12-4, the J gene TRBJ1-1; D gene unclear. Between the trimmed V and J ends, which lost 2 bases and 0 bases, there was a span of 7 bases. This CDR3 is 14 amino acids long. The CDR3 loop reads CASSLSGLNTEAFF. The CDR3 bases are TGTGCCAGCAGTTTAAGTGGATTGAACACTGAAGCTTTCTTT.

This clonotype turned up a few times. The chain has TRBV27 and TRBJ1-5, with D uncertain. The length of the CDR3 is 15 residues. V lost 2 bases and J lost 6, with 14 bases in between. Germline CDR1 reads MNHEY; CDR2 reads SMNVEV (reference sequence). As DNA, the CDR3 is TGTGCCAGCAGTTTAATGGGGAGAGGTGCTCAGCCCCAGCATTTT. Translated, it gives CASSLMGRGAQPQHF.

This clonotype was observed a few times. V is TRBV6-1 and J is TRBJ1-2; D is possibly TRBD1 (6 bases). Deletions cut 3 bases from V and 3 bases from J, with 17 bases between. The CDR3 contains 16 residues. Germline V lookup: CDR1 MNHNS, CDR2 SASEGT. DNA of the CDR3: TGTGCCAGCAGTGAGTACACGAGGACAGAATACTATGGCTACACCTTC. This codes for CASSEYTRTEYYGYTF.

This clonotype was counted a few times. V is TRBV2 and J is TRBJ2-3; TRBD1 matches at 8 bases. V lost 5 bases and J lost 11; bases outside the gene matches: 9. The CDR3 has 13 amino acids. Germline assignment: CDR1 SNHLY and CDR2 FYNNEI. In DNA, the CDR3 is TGTGCCAGCAGTCTCGGACAGGGCCGAGAGCAGTATTTT. Encoded protein: CASSLGQGREQYF.

This clonotype was detected a few times. The chain employs TRBV2 and TRBJ2-3; 7 bases match TRBD2. The junction had 8 bases not matched to a gene; V was cut back by 5 bases and J by 3 bases. CDR3 length: 15 residues. Germline values: CDR1 SNHLY, CDR2 FYNNEI. Here the CDR3 reads CASSWSGGLTDTQYF. The CDR3 bases are TGTGCCAGCAGTTGGTCGGGAGGTTTGACAGATACGCAGTATTTT.

The chain joins TRBV24-1 to TRBJ2-7; TRBD1 might be the D (6 bases). V lost 0 bases, J lost 5 bases, and 13 bases lay in between. CDR3 length: 15 amino acids. Germline V gene sequence: CDR1 KGHDR, CDR2 SFDVKD. The CDR3 nucleotides are TGTGCCACCAGTGATTTGCGGGCAGGGGTCAACGAGCAGTACTTC. Translated: CATSDLRAGVNEQYF.

The gene calls are TRBV20-1 and TRBJ2-5; TRBD2 matches at 7 bases. V shed 4 bases and J 5 bases; nucleotides not matched to a gene: 7. The germline V gene has CDR1 DFQATT and CDR2 SNEGSKA (reference sequence). CDR3 length: 13 amino acids. This CDR3 is CSATSGGWETQYF. The CDR3 DNA reads as TGCAGTGCTACCTCGGGGGGATGGGAGACCCAGTACTTC.

This clonotype appeared a few times. The chain combines TRBV30 with TRBJ2-1; D uncertain. V was pared by 0 bases and J by 4 bases, with 16 bases between. Per the germline V gene, CDR1 is GTSNPN and CDR2 is SVGIG (reference sequence). The CDR3 extends over 16 amino acids. Written as DNA, the CDR3 is TGTGCCTGGAGTGTACGCCTGTCCGCCTCGTACAATGAGCAGTTCTTC. It yields the protein CAWSVRLSASYNEQFF.

The V call is TRBV12-3 or TRBV12-4, the J call TRBJ1-4; the D gene is possibly TRBD1 (5 bases). This CDR3 is built from 13 residues. V shed 7 bases and J shed 3 bases, with 9 bases lying between them. CDR3 sequence reads: CASTGTANEKLFF. CDR3 DNA: TGTGCCAGCACCGGGACGGCTAATGAAAAACTGTTTTTT.

In DNA form, the CDR3 reads TGTGTAGCGGGGGGGCCGGGCACAGATACGCAGTATTTT. Translated, it gives CVAGGPGTDTQYF. The chain combines TRBV2 with TRBJ2-3, with 11 bases fitting TRBD2. CDR1 and CDR2 (germline): SNHLY, FYNNEI. This CDR3 is 13 amino acids long.

CDR3: CSVMDSTNNSPLHF. Written as DNA, the CDR3 is TGCAGCGTGATGGACAGTACGAATAATTCACCCCTCCACTTT. The rearrangement links TRBV29-1 to TRBJ1-6; tentative D call: TRBD1 (6 bases). V was cut by 6 bases and J by 5 bases, with 14 bases left in between. This CDR3 region has 14 residues. Germline CDR1 SQVTM, CDR2 ANQGSEA.

The CDR3 DNA reads as TGTGCCAACAGCAGGGGGTCGGACACTGAAGCTTTCTTT. This encodes CANSRGSDTEAFF. This chain joins TRBV25-1 and TRBJ1-1, with 7 bases identical to TRBD1. CDR3 length: 13 amino acids. CDR1 is MGHDK and CDR2 is SYGVNS in the germline V gene. The V and J ends lost 10 bases and 3 bases, in that order; junction bases with no gene match: 8.

The chain combines TRBV5-1 with TRBJ1-1; D unclear. This CDR3 comprises 14 residues. Germline V lookup: CDR1 SGHRS, CDR2 YFSETQ. V was pared by 4 bases and J by 0 bases, with 10 bases between. CDR3 in amino acids: CASSEDLLNTEAFF. CDR3 bases: TGCGCCAGCAGCGAGGACCTCTTGAACACTGAAGCTTTCTTT.

V usage is TRBV20-1 and J usage is TRBJ2-3; no firm D call. Germline V gene lookup returns CDR1 DFQATT and CDR2 SNEGSKA (reference sequence). The V and J ends lost 0 bases and 2 bases respectively, with 9 bases between them. CDR3 size: 14 residues. In nucleotides, the CDR3 is TGCAGTGCTAGAGATTTATCTCTCACAGATACGCAGTATTTT. Translation gives CSARDLSLTDTQYF.

The chain recombines TRBV2 with TRBJ1-1; 8 positions match TRBD1. The V gene's germline CDR1 is SNHLY and CDR2 FYNNEI. The CDR3 consists of 15 residues. Trimming cost V 8 bases and J 0 bases; bases outside gene matches: 8. In DNA, the CDR3 is TGTGCCAGCGGGGCAGGGGGCGGGTTGAACACTGAAGCTTTCTTT. Translated: CASGAGGGLNTEAFF.

The rearrangement joins TRBV30 to TRBJ1-6; TRBD1 matches 7 bases. Germline V CDR1 and CDR2: GTSNPN, SVGIG (reference sequence). The V and J ends lost 4 bases and 7 bases, in that order; junction bases with no gene match: 10. CDR3 length: 15 residues. The CDR3 DNA is TGTGCCTGGAACGGAGCGAGAGGGGGCAATTCACCCCTCCACTTT. Protein product: CAWNGARGGNSPLHF.

This rearrangement joins TRBV5-4 to TRBJ1-2, with 12 bases fitting TRBD1. The CDR3 has 15 amino acids. V shed 0 bases, J shed 8 bases, and the junction held 5 bases outside the gene matches. Germline V CDR1 and CDR2: SGHNT, YYREEE (reference sequence). In nucleotides, the CDR3 is TGTGCCAGCAGCTTGGCGGGACAGGGGGCAGGGGGCTACACCTTC. This codes for CASSLAGQGAGGYTF. The full variable domain, with the rest looked up from reference TRBV5-4 and TRBJ1-2, is ETGVTQSPTHLIKTRGQQVTLRCSSQSGHNTVSWYQQALGQGPQFIFQYYREEENGRGNFPPRFSGLQFPNYSSELNVNALELDDSALYLCASSLAGQGAGGYTFGSGTRLTVV.

This clonotype was counted only a few times. This chain connects TRBV6-2 or TRBV6-3 to TRBJ1-3, with TRBD1 matching over 9 bases. Germline assignment: CDR1 MNHEY and CDR2 SVGEGT. V gave up 6 bases and J gave up 3 bases; unmatched junction bases: 3. CDR3 length equals 14 residues. The CDR3 reads CASRPGQGGNTIYF. The CDR3 coding sequence is TGTGCCAGCAGACCGGGACAGGGTGGAAACACCATATATTTT.